Listed below are T cell receptor beta chains from one sample, sequenced in a study of cytomegalovirus exposure and HLA in healthy donors. Repertoires were generated with immunoSEQ multiplex PCR, while TCRdb's copy carries only in-frame clones and drops some. The sample includes over 65,000 clones. Sequences were obtained from PBMCs. These receptors all come from a man between 25 and 39 years old in good health and CMV-seronegative. CDR3s leave out the opening cysteine and the closing phenylalanine or tryptophan. Each record gives: CDR3 length, V gene, CDR3 protein.

13 | TRBV18 | ASSPFYSRDTEAF
12 | TRBV4-2 | ASSQDLLDSEAF
12 | TRBV5-4 | ASSNGLATDTQY
12 | TRBV7-2 | ASSLRAGTNEQF
11 | TRBV11-2 | ASSRQLNTEAF
13 | TRBV7-9 | ASSLRGSGGTEAF
13 | TRBV18 | ASSPTGGFGDTQY
10 | TRBV7-2 | ASSPQGLEQY
11 | TRBV18 | ASSPWEVGEQY
19 | TRBV28 | ASSLYVGGQGAYYPSYEQY
12 | TRBV15 | ATTTEFNYNEQF
12 | TRBV5-1 | ASSLQRAQETQY
12 | TRBV18 | ASSPEGQGVTAF
12 | TRBV5-5 | ASSLTGGEETQY
11 | TRBV5-1 | ASSRDTDTEAF